A single sample gave rise to the 30 T cell receptor beta chains below, sequenced in a study of T cell responses to AZD1222 COVID-19 vaccine. Method: immunoSEQ multiplex PCR; TCRdb's copy keeps in-frame clones and lacks some. Of 45,000 or so clones listed, roughly 89% are singletons. The specimen was peripheral blood, collected 28 days after the second AZD1222 dose. The receptors here all came from an adult who received the AZD1222 COVID-19 vaccine.

Only one count was recorded for this clone. The chain combines TRBV18 with TRBJ1-1; D remains ambiguous. The CDR3 sequence is 14 residues long. Germline V gene data show CDR1 as KGHSH and CDR2 as LQKENI. V was pared by 1 base and J by 1 base, with 7 bases between. The CDR3 is CASSPQGTNTEAFF. In DNA, the CDR3 is TGTGCCAGCTCACCACAGGGAACGAACACTGAAGCTTTCTTT.

The chain is built from TRBV5-1 and TRBJ2-1; the D gene could be TRBD1 or TRBD2 (5 bases each). This CDR3 has 15 amino acids. Trimming stripped 0 bases from V and 0 bases from J, with 7 bases between. Looked up from germline, CDR1 is SGHRS and CDR2 is YFSETQ. The CDR3 DNA sequence: TGCGCCAGCAGCTTGGAGGGGAGCTCCTACAATGAGCAGTTCTTC. This translates into CASSLEGSSYNEQFF.

The chain is built from TRBV6-6 and TRBJ1-5; D not certain. V dropped 2 bases and J dropped 3 bases, with 11 bases sitting between them. CDR3 length: 15 amino acids. The germline CDR1 and CDR2 sequences are MNHNY and SVGAGI (reference sequence). The DNA of the CDR3 is TGTGCCAGCAGTTACGAGGGCCAATTCAATCAGCCCCAGCATTTT. Protein: CASSYEGQFNQPQHF.

The V and J genes are TRBV20-1 and TRBJ1-5; perhaps TRBD1 as D (6 bases). V dropped 3 bases and J dropped 6 bases, with 15 bases sitting between them. The CDR3 sequence is 14 residues long. Germline V gene data show CDR1 as DFQATT and CDR2 as SNEGSKA (reference sequence). CDR3 DNA sequence: TGCAGTGCTAGTGGCGCAGGGGAGGGTCAGCCCCAGCATTTT. It translates to CSASGAGEGQPQHF.

This clone appeared once. V and J are TRBV5-4 and TRBJ1-1, with D perhaps TRBD1 (5 bases). The V and J ends lost 0 bases and 10 bases respectively, with 10 bases between them. The CDR3 is 12 residues long. Germline CDR1 and CDR2: SGHNT and YYREEE (reference sequence). CDR3 protein: CASSLGGMAAFF. The DNA of the CDR3 is TGTGCCAGCAGCTTGGGGGGGATGGCAGCTTTCTTT.

The chain is built from TRBV28 and TRBJ1-2, with TRBD1 matching over 8 bases. From germline, CDR1 is MDHEN and CDR2 SYDVKM. This CDR3 has 16 residues. V was clipped by 6 bases and J by 2 bases; unmatched bases: 11. This CDR3 reads CASRRGQVRRNYGYTF. The CDR3 DNA sequence: TGTGCCAGCAGACGGGGACAGGTTAGACGAAACTATGGCTACACCTTC.

The chain employs TRBV5-1 and TRBJ1-2; D uncertain. Trimming left V 3 bases short and J 5 bases short, with 14 bases between. Germline V gene data show CDR1 as SGHRS and CDR2 as YFSETQ. This CDR3 contains 14 residues. The CDR3 DNA reads TGCGCCAGCAGCTCCCCCGGGAGCCCTTATGGCTACACCTTC. Its protein product is CASSSPGSPYGYTF.

V and J are TRBV10-1 and TRBJ2-2; no reliable D call. The CDR3 consists of 10 residues. Germline V gene lookup returns CDR1 WNHNN and CDR2 SYGVQD (reference sequence). V lost 9 bases and J 7 bases, leaving 6 bases between the germline ends. DNA of the CDR3: TGCGCCAGGTTGGGCGGGGAGCTGTTTTTT. Translating gives CARLGGELFF.

J is TRBJ2-7 and V is TRBV3-1 (or the pseudogene TRBV3-2), with TRBD2 matching over 8 bases. Germline values: CDR1 LGHDT, CDR2 YNNKEL (reference sequence). The junction had 1 base not matched to a gene; V was cut back by 3 bases and J by 0 bases. This CDR3 region has 14 residues. The CDR3 DNA reads as TGTGCCAGCAGCCACACTAGCGGCTCCTACGAGCAGTACTTC. Encoded protein: CASSHTSGSYEQYF.

This chain connects TRBV7-9 to TRBJ2-1, with D unclear. V was clipped by 3 bases and J by 0 bases, with 6 bases between them. The CDR3 spans 14 residues. The germline V gene encodes CDR1 SEHNR and CDR2 FQNEAQ (reference sequence). CDR3 DNA: TGTGCCAGCAGCTTCACCCTCTCCTACAATGAGCAGTTCTTC. This encodes CASSFTLSYNEQFF.

V is TRBV18 and J is TRBJ2-4; weak D call: TRBD2 (5 bases). V lost 5 bases to trimming and J lost 6 bases, with 17 bases between them. There are 15 residues in the CDR3. The germline CDR1 and CDR2 sequences are KGHSH and LQKENI. The CDR3 DNA is TGTGCCAGCTCAAGCACGGGGAGCGAGGGAAACATTCAGTACTTC. It codes for CASSSTGSEGNIQYF. Looking up the rest from reference TRBV18 and TRBJ2-4 gives the full variable domain: NAGVMQNPRHLVRRRGQEARLRCSPMKGHSHVYWYRQLPEEGLKFMVYLQKENIIDESGMPKERFSAEFPKEGPSILRIQQVVRGDSAAYFCASSSTGSEGNIQYFGAGTRLSVL.

The genes are TRBV7-8 and TRBJ2-1; no clear D. The CDR3 contains 14 residues. The V end lost 1 base, the J end lost 0 bases, and 4 bases lay between the germline ends. The germline CDR1 and CDR2 sequences are SGHVS and FQNEAQ. The CDR3 coding sequence is TGTGCCAGCAGCTTAGTTTCCTCCTACAATGAGCAGTTCTTC. As protein: CASSLVSSYNEQFF.

CDR3 sequence (DNA): TGCGCCAGCAGCCAAGATCAGGGCCTTCGGTCACCCCTCCACTTT. Its protein is CASSQDQGLRSPLHF. This chain connects TRBV4-1 to TRBJ1-6; possible D gene TRBD1, 5 bases. V lost 0 bases and J lost 10, with 13 bases in between. Germline loops: CDR1 MGHRA, CDR2 YSYEKL. CDR3 length: 15 residues.

In this sample, this clone turned up a few times. This chain joins TRBV4-1 and TRBJ1-2; D uncertain. Germline CDR1 reads MGHRA; CDR2 reads YSYEKL. This CDR3 has 15 amino acids. The V gene lost 1 base and the J gene lost 0 bases, with 9 bases spanning the gap. The CDR3 is CASSQVSDSNYGYTF. The CDR3 nucleotides are TGCGCCAGCAGCCAAGTAAGCGATTCTAACTATGGCTACACCTTC.

The sample holds one count of this clone. V gene TRBV27 combines with J gene TRBJ2-7, with D possibly being TRBD2 (6 bases). There are 15 residues in the CDR3. Trimming stripped 3 bases from V and 6 bases from J, with 18 bases between. CDR1 MNHEY and CDR2 SMNVEV come from the germline V gene (reference sequence). DNA of the CDR3: TGTGCCAGCAGTTTGAGGAGGGGACCGGCGTTCGAGCAGTACTTC. Translated, it gives CASSLRRGPAFEQYF.

J is TRBJ1-4 and V is TRBV10-3; D unclear. V was cut by 10 bases and J by 7 bases, with 13 bases left in between. This CDR3 spans 12 amino acids. Germline V gene sequence: CDR1 ENHRY, CDR2 SYGVKD. This CDR3 is CATRLSGEKLFF. The CDR3 DNA sequence: TGTGCCACCCGCTTGTCCGGTGAAAAACTGTTTTTT.

V usage is TRBV12-3 or TRBV12-4 and J usage is TRBJ2-3; D is perhaps TRBD2 (6 bases). This CDR3 is built from 12 residues. V lost 5 bases and J lost 14, with 17 bases in between. CDR3 nucleotide sequence: TGTGCCAGCAGTGACGAGCGGGTTCGAACGTATTTT. The encoded protein is CASSDERVRTYF.

CDR3 sequence reads: CASSIVKGSDEQFF. As DNA, the CDR3 is TGTGCCAGTAGTATTGTAAAAGGGAGTGATGAGCAGTTCTTC. The V gene is TRBV19, the J gene TRBJ2-1; TRBD2 is a possible D gene (5 bases). Germline values: CDR1 LNHDA, CDR2 SQIVND (reference sequence). CDR3 length: 14 amino acids. The V end was cut by 3 bases, the J end by 8 bases, with 14 bases between. Looking up the rest from reference TRBV19 and TRBJ2-1 gives the full variable domain: DGGITQSPKYLFRKEGQNVTLSCEQNLNHDAMYWYRQDPGQGLRLIYYSQIVNDFQKGDIAEGYSVSREKKESFPLTVTSAQKNPTAFYLCASSIVKGSDEQFFGPGTRLTVL.

The chain couples TRBV29-1 to TRBJ2-5; D not certain. Trimming pared 5 bases from V and 0 bases from J, leaving 10 bases between. In germline, CDR1 is SQVTM, CDR2 ANQGSEA. The CDR3 totals 13 residues. CDR3 sequence reads: CSVLGKYQETQYF. CDR3 DNA sequence: TGCAGCGTTCTGGGAAAGTACCAAGAGACCCAGTACTTC.

This clone was seen a handful of times. The same CDR3 arises from other DNA sequences in this sample as well. The rearrangement uses TRBV6-5 and TRBJ2-7, with unresolved D. Trimming pared 2 bases from V and 2 bases from J, leaving 4 bases between. The CDR3 runs to 12 residues. CDR1 and CDR2 from the germline V gene are MNHEY and SVGAGI. DNA of the CDR3: TGTGCCAGCAGTTACGGCCCCTACGAGCAGTACTTC. As protein: CASSYGPYEQYF.

V and J are TRBV19 and TRBJ2-1; D may match TRBD1 or TRBD2 (5 bases each). The CDR3 runs to 14 residues. Between the trimmed V and J ends, which lost 7 bases and 8 bases, there was a span of 18 bases. Germline V lookup: CDR1 LNHDA, CDR2 SQIVND (reference sequence). This CDR3 reads CASTVTRGNYEQFF. DNA of the CDR3: TGTGCCAGTACCGTTACTAGGGGAAACTATGAGCAGTTCTTC.

The chain combines TRBV4-2 with TRBJ2-2; 7 bases fit TRBD2. CDR3 length equals 15 residues. Germline V gene sequence: CDR1 LGHNA, CDR2 YNFKEQ. J gave up 3 bases and V 5 bases, and 6 bases lay outside the gene matches. DNA for the CDR3: TGTGCCAGCAGCAGAAGTAGCGGGTACACCGGGGAGCTGTTTTTT. This translates into CASSRSSGYTGELFF.

This chain joins TRBV12-3 or TRBV12-4 and TRBJ2-7; the D gene is possibly TRBD2 (6 bases). The CDR3 runs 13 residues. The V gene lost 4 bases and the J gene lost 4 bases, with 11 bases spanning the gap. The CDR3 region is CASSWGGGYEQYF. The CDR3 nucleotides read TGTGCCAGCAGTTGGGGCGGAGGGTACGAGCAGTACTTC.

This chain joins TRBV5-1 and TRBJ2-3; possibly TRBD2 for D (6 bases). This CDR3 comprises 14 residues. Trimming cost V 3 bases and J 11 bases, with 19 bases left between them. CDR1 is SGHRS, CDR2 YFSETQ, per germline. CDR3 in amino acids: CASSSGTLGSGQYF. The DNA for the CDR3 is TGCGCCAGCAGCTCGGGGACTTTAGGGTCGGGGCAGTATTTT.

The V call is TRBV27, the J call TRBJ2-7, with TRBD1 identical over 8 bases. Germline-derived CDR1 and CDR2 are MNHEY and SMNVEV (reference sequence). The CDR3 spans 16 residues. V lost 2 bases to trimming and J lost 4 bases; unmatched junction nucleotides: 10. CDR3 amino acids: CASSLRTGRNTYEQYF. The CDR3 coding sequence is TGTGCCAGCAGTTTAAGGACAGGGAGGAATACGTACGAGCAGTACTTC.

V and J are TRBV27 and TRBJ2-5; TRBD2 is a possible D gene (5 bases). Trimming cost V 3 bases and J 0 bases, with 8 bases left between them. Germline-derived CDR1 and CDR2 are MNHEY and SMNVEV (reference sequence). The CDR3 totals 14 residues. The CDR3 is CASSFSGNQETQYF. CDR3 nucleotide sequence: TGTGCCAGCAGTTTCTCGGGGAACCAAGAGACCCAGTACTTC.

This sequence joins TRBV6-5 and TRBJ1-5; D is uncertain. The V and J ends lost 0 bases and 5 bases respectively, with 8 bases between them. Germline CDR1 and CDR2: MNHEY and SVGAGI. This CDR3 spans 14 amino acids. CDR3 protein: CASSYSGLDQPQHF. The CDR3, as DNA: TGTGCCAGCAGTTACTCAGGGTTGGATCAGCCCCAGCATTTT.

V usage is TRBV3-1 (or the pseudogene TRBV3-2) and J usage is TRBJ1-2; possibly TRBD1 for D (6 bases). Per the germline V gene, CDR1 is LGHDT and CDR2 is YNNKEL (reference sequence). Between the trimmed V and J ends, which lost 0 bases and 4 bases, there was a span of 15 bases. CDR3 length equals 16 residues. The CDR3 spells CASSQDHLGGAYGYTF. The CDR3 DNA sequence: TGTGCCAGCAGCCAAGATCACCTAGGGGGGGCCTATGGCTACACCTTC.

V is TRBV5-1 and J is TRBJ2-2; 8 bases map to TRBD2. J lost 1 base, V lost 4 bases, and 6 bases had no gene match. The CDR3 is 16 residues long. Germline CDR1 and CDR2: SGHRS and YFSETQ. The CDR3 DNA reads as TGCGCCAGCAGCAACCGTACTAGCGGGAACACCGGGGAGCTGTTTTTT. It codes for CASSNRTSGNTGELFF.

The chain couples TRBV3-1 (or the pseudogene TRBV3-2) to TRBJ1-4; no firm D call. The CDR3 contains 14 residues. V was clipped by 2 bases and J by 4 bases, with 8 bases between them. Germline V gives CDR1 LGHDT, CDR2 YNNKEL (reference sequence). The CDR3 is CASSQNANNEKLFF. DNA of the CDR3: TGTGCCAGCAGCCAAAATGCAAATAATGAAAAACTGTTTTTT.